This TCR beta chain was identified during a study of cytomegalovirus exposure and HLA in healthy donors. At the level of the study: A subsequent analysis stated that the 120 or so validation repertoires were run on the same platform as the approximately 710 first-cohort repertoires. Findings and limits, study-wide: Testing in vitro showed a few CMV-associated chains specific for CMV antigens. A later analysis found first-cohort TCR clusters tended to co-occur in the 110 or so validation repertoires.

For this clone: Its antigen is as yet unknown.

Only in-frame clones appear in the TCRdb table, and some are missing; sequencing was by immunoSEQ multiplex PCR. In the table there are over 200,000 clones, around 86% of which are singletons. Germline-derived CDR1 and CDR2 are SGDLS and YYNGEE. The CDR3 loop spans 16 amino acids. Losses at the gene ends were 1 base for V and 4 bases for J; bases not matched to a gene: 7. The sequence derives from a woman aged 18-30 years in good health and CMV-seropositive. Input material: PBMCs. The chain combines TRBV9 with TRBJ2-2; 7 bases map to TRBD2. The CDR3 DNA sequence: TGTGCCAGCAGCGTAAACGGGAGGTCCATCACCGGGGAGCTGTTTTTT. This sequence encodes CASSVNGRSITGELFF.